This is a list of T cell receptor beta chains from one sample in a study of blood T cell repertoires in COVID-19. The method was immunoSEQ multiplex PCR; TCRdb's version includes in-frame clones alone and lacks a portion of them. The sample shows about 420,000 clones, approximately 90% of them seen only once. The sample comprised peripheral blood. The receptors originated from a young man with COVID-19, enrolled during active disease. Both conserved end residues are part of each CDR3. The D gene is left open where the match is weak. Clone size is stated in some rows and not others, as once, few, many or a class when expanded.

V,size,D,J,CDR3,DNA
TRBV7-9,.,.,TRBJ2-7,CASSPPSEYEQYF,TGTGCCAGCAGCCCCCCCAGCGAGTACGAGCAGTACTTC
TRBV3-1/TRBV3-2,.,.,TRBJ1-2,CASSGDKGNYYGYTF,TGTGCCAGCAGCGGGGACAAGGGTAACTACTATGGCTACACCTTC
TRBV13,.,.,TRBJ2-1,CASSLLDKYNEQFF,TGTGCCAGCAGCTTACTCGACAAATACAATGAGCAGTTCTTC
TRBV5-4,.,TRBD2,TRBJ2-1,CASSLGTSGYNEQFF,TGTGCCAGCAGCTTGGGGACTAGCGGATACAATGAGCAGTTCTTC
TRBV10-1,.,.,TRBJ1-6,CASSSGSSYNSPLHF,TGCGCCAGCAGTTCCGGGAGCTCCTATAATTCACCCCTCCACTTT
TRBV30,once,TRBD2,TRBJ2-3,CAWTRLAGNTDTQYF,TGTGCCTGGACAAGACTAGCGGGGAACACAGATACGCAGTATTTT
TRBV20-1,.,.,TRBJ1-1,CSATQTEAFF,TGCAGTGCAACCCAGACTGAAGCTTTCTTT
TRBV19,once,.,TRBJ2-3,CASSIPRDTDTQYF,TGTGCCAGTAGTATCCCGCGAGACACAGATACGCAGTATTTT
TRBV5-1,once,.,TRBJ1-5,CASSLDSHGNQPQHF,TGCGCCAGCAGCTTGGATTCCCACGGGAATCAGCCCCAGCATTTT
TRBV7-8,.,.,TRBJ2-1,CASSVGLAYEQFF,TGTGCCAGCAGCGTAGGGCTAGCCTATGAGCAGTTCTTC
TRBV5-1,.,.,TRBJ2-3,CASLIGGRSTDTQYF,TGCGCCAGCCTGATTGGGGGCAGGTCCACAGATACGCAGTATTTT
TRBV19,.,TRBD1,TRBJ1-6,CASRGTGGESPLHF,TGTGCCAGTAGGGGGACAGGGGGCGAATCACCCCTCCACTTT
TRBV6-2/TRBV6-3,.,TRBD2,TRBJ2-3,CASSYKPSGWGDTQYF,TGTGCCAGCAGTTACAAGCCTAGCGGGTGGGGAGATACGCAGTATTTT
TRBV2,.,.,TRBJ2-5,CASSEGQGMETQYF,TGTGCCAGCAGTGAAGGGCAGGGTATGGAGACCCAGTACTTC
TRBV5-4,.,.,TRBJ1-1,CASSLDPRARNTEAFF,TGTGCCAGCAGCTTGGACCCCAGGGCACGGAACACTGAAGCTTTCTTT
TRBV18,once,.,TRBJ1-1,CASSPNPGGTEAFF,TGTGCCAGCTCACCTAATCCGGGAGGCACTGAAGCTTTCTTT
TRBV5-6,.,.,TRBJ1-3,CASSLDSSGNTIYF,TGTGCCAGCAGCTTGGACAGTTCGGGAAACACCATATATTTT
TRBV9,few,TRBD1,TRBJ2-7,CASSEGQETVQYF,TGTGCCAGCAGCGAGGGACAGGAGACTGTGCAGTACTTC
TRBV7-9,.,.,TRBJ2-3,CASSPRDSEDTQYF,TGTGCCAGCAGTCCCCGGGACTCCGAAGATACGCAGTATTTT
TRBV7-9,.,TRBD2,TRBJ2-1,CASRYIAGGPYNEQFF,TGTGCCAGCAGATACATAGCGGGGGGGCCCTACAATGAGCAGTTCTTC
TRBV7-8,.,.,TRBJ1-4,CASRTGEKLFF,TGTGCCAGCCGGACGGGAGAAAAACTGTTTTTT
TRBV30,.,TRBD2,TRBJ2-1,CAWRLAGVYNEQFF,TGTGCCTGGAGGCTAGCGGGCGTGTACAATGAGCAGTTCTTC
TRBV4-1,.,.,TRBJ2-5,CASSQVKPSVETQYF,TGCGCCAGCAGCCAAGTGAAGCCTTCGGTCGAGACCCAGTACTTC
TRBV24-1,.,.,TRBJ1-2,CATMGQDYGYTF,TGTGCCACCATGGGGCAGGACTATGGCTACACCTTC
TRBV12-3/TRBV12-4,.,TRBD1,TRBJ1-5,CASSLQGGQPQHF,TGTGCCAGCAGCCTGCAGGGGGGTCAGCCCCAGCATTTT
TRBV6-5,.,.,TRBJ2-5,CASKPGGWGETQYF,TGTGCCAGCAAACCAGGAGGGTGGGGAGAGACCCAGTACTTC
TRBV28,.,TRBD1,TRBJ1-2,CASSPWTGGGYGYTF,TGTGCCAGCAGTCCCTGGACAGGGGGCGGCTATGGCTACACCTTC
TRBV12-5,.,TRBD2,TRBJ2-7,CASGFWEGQYEQYF,TGTGCTAGTGGTTTCTGGGAGGGCCAATACGAGCAGTACTTC
TRBV9,few,.,TRBJ1-6,CASSVEGHYNSPLHF,TGTGCCAGCAGCGTAGAGGGGCACTATAATTCACCCCTCCACTTT
TRBV3-1/TRBV3-2,.,.,TRBJ2-2,CASSQARFTTGELFF,TGTGCCAGCAGCCAAGCCCGGTTTACGACCGGGGAGCTGTTTTTT
TRBV4-1,.,.,TRBJ1-1,CASSPRQAQYEAFF,TGCGCCAGCAGCCCCAGACAGGCCCAGTATGAAGCTTTCTTT
TRBV30,.,TRBD1,TRBJ1-5,CAWGTGVNQPQHF,TGTGCCTGGGGTACAGGGGTCAATCAGCCCCAGCATTTT
TRBV13,.,TRBD1,TRBJ1-2,CASSLGYTGQGHGYTF,TGTGCCAGCAGCTTAGGGTACACGGGACAGGGCCATGGCTACACCTTC
TRBV20-1,.,.,TRBJ1-2,CSVAENYGYTF,TGCAGTGTGGCGGAAAACTATGGCTACACCTTC
TRBV3-1/TRBV3-2,.,.,TRBJ2-7,CASSRSRQEQYF,TGTGCCAGCAGCAGATCCCGACAGGAGCAGTACTTC
TRBV19,.,.,TRBJ1-6,CASSMAGSFRALHF,TGTGCCAGTAGTATGGCGGGGTCCTTCAGGGCCCTCCACTTT
TRBV5-1,once,TRBD1,TRBJ1-6,CASSLREQGGNSPLHF,TGCGCCAGCAGCTTGCGGGAACAGGGGGGTAATTCACCCCTCCACTTT